The next 21 T cell receptor beta chains were all read from a single sample in a study of radiotherapy plus CTLA-4 blockade in lung cancer. Some clones are missing from TCRdb's copy, which holds only in-frame ones; the method was immunoSEQ multiplex PCR. The sample holds 40,000 to 45,000 clones, around 70% seen once. The source was peripheral blood, collected from a patient treated with radiotherapy plus ipilimumab. Every receptor here comes from a human donor with non-small cell lung cancer who had a partial response to radiotherapy plus ipilimumab.

This sequence joins TRBV5-1 and TRBJ2-3; 10 bases map to TRBD1. V gave up 0 bases and J gave up 5 bases; unmatched junction bases: 0. The CDR3 is made up of 14 amino acids. Looked up from germline, CDR1 is SGHRS and CDR2 is YFSETQ. The CDR3 region is CASSLGDRGDTQYF. The CDR3 bases are TGCGCCAGCAGCTTGGGGGACAGGGGAGATACGCAGTATTTT. Looking up the rest from reference TRBV5-1 and TRBJ2-3 gives the full variable domain: KAGVTQTPRYLIKTRGQQVTLSCSPISGHRSVSWYQQTPGQGLQFLFEYFSETQRNKGNFPGRFSGRQFSNSRSEMNVSTLELGDSALYLCASSLGDRGDTQYFGPGTRLTVL.

A note on this clone: It is likely a read error, because the conserved phenylalanine at the end of the CDR3 is missing. This sequence joins TRBV19 and TRBJ2-6, with D tentatively TRBD2 (6 bases). The CDR3 covers 19 residues. The ends were cut back, 1 base at V and 0 bases at J, with 16 bases in the middle. Germline-derived CDR1 and CDR2 are LNHDA and SQIVND (reference sequence). The CDR3 loop is CASSIGRVSRLSGANVLTS. The CDR3 region has the DNA TGTGCCAGTAGTATAGGGAGGGTTTCTAGGCTCTCTGGGGCCAACGTCCTGACTTCC.

The V gene is TRBV6-1, the J gene TRBJ2-7; a possible D gene is TRBD1 (5 bases). Germline V gives CDR1 MNHNS, CDR2 SASEGT. The length of the CDR3 is 14 residues. The germline V and J ends were trimmed by 6 bases and 5 bases, with 17 bases remaining between them. DNA of the CDR3: TGTGCCAGCAGCCCTGACCAAGGGGCTGACGAGCAGTACTTC. It is translated as CASSPDQGADEQYF.

The chain links TRBV14 to TRBJ1-6, with D possibly matching TRBD1 (5 bases). The CDR3 is 13 amino acids. Germline CDR1 SGHDN, CDR2 FVKESK. Trimming removed 2 bases from V and 13 bases from J, with 12 bases in between. In nucleotides, the CDR3 is TGTGCCAGCAGCCAATCCGTAGGGGTGCCCCTCCACTTT. Residues: CASSQSVGVPLHF.

This clone was found a few times. The V gene is TRBV30, the J gene TRBJ1-5; D unclear. Germline V gene data show CDR1 as GTSNPN and CDR2 as SVGIG (reference sequence). The CDR3 is made up of 13 amino acids. Trimming stripped 2 bases from V and 2 bases from J, with 7 bases between. The CDR3 loop reads CAWSQSGNQPQHF. The CDR3 coding sequence is TGTGCCTGGAGTCAAAGCGGCAATCAGCCCCAGCATTTT.

The genes are TRBV19 and TRBJ2-3; TRBD1 matches at 9 bases. The V gene's germline CDR1 is LNHDA and CDR2 SQIVND (reference sequence). V dropped 6 bases and J dropped 5; count of bases not matched to a gene: 6. The CDR3 has 14 amino acids. CDR3 protein: CASSPGTGRDTQYF. Here the CDR3 DNA reads TGTGCCAGTAGCCCGGGGACAGGGAGAGATACGCAGTATTTT.

This chain joins TRBV29-1 and TRBJ2-7; D is perhaps TRBD2 (6 bases). This CDR3 contains 13 residues. Looked up from germline, CDR1 is SQVTM and CDR2 is ANQGSEA. Trimming left V 7 bases short and J 6 bases short, with 19 bases between. The CDR3 reads CSAALGGAGEQYF. The CDR3 DNA sequence: TGCAGCGCCGCCCTTGGCGGGGCGGGCGAGCAGTACTTC.

The chain links TRBV11-2 to TRBJ2-1; 8 nucleotides agree with TRBD2. Germline V gives CDR1 SGHAT, CDR2 FQNNGV. J was trimmed by 6 bases and V by 1 base; bases with no gene match: 2. This CDR3 has 14 residues. In nucleotides, the CDR3 is TGTGCCAGCAGCTTAGTACGGGGGGGCAATGAGCAGTTCTTC. Its protein product is CASSLVRGGNEQFF.

The genes are TRBV6-1 and TRBJ2-7; tentatively, D is TRBD1 (6 bases). From germline, CDR1 is MNHNS and CDR2 SASEGT. The CDR3 totals 15 residues. V was clipped by 4 bases and J by 0 bases, with 13 bases between them. The DNA for the CDR3 is TGTGCCAGCAGTGCTTGGGACACAAGCTCCTACGAGCAGTACTTC. This gives the protein CASSAWDTSSYEQYF.

This chain links TRBV29-1 with TRBJ2-3, with TRBD1 matching 9 bases. V was pared by 4 bases and J by 2 bases, with 4 bases of the junction left unmatched. Germline values: CDR1 SQVTM, CDR2 ANQGSEA. The CDR3 loop spans 14 amino acids. The CDR3 here is CSVGQGVTTDTQYF. CDR3 nucleotide sequence: TGCAGCGTTGGACAGGGGGTTACCACAGATACGCAGTATTTT.

This clone was counted between two and nine times. At one end the junction does not follow the germline gene, possibly because of a read error. The chain uses TRBV7-7 and TRBJ2-3, with no clear D. This CDR3 has 13 residues. Germline V gives CDR1 SSHAT, CDR2 FNYEAQ (reference sequence). CDR3 region: CASSPGLSDTQYF. In nucleotides, the CDR3 is TGTGCTAGCAGTCCAGGCCTCTCAGATACGCAGTATTTT.

The chain links TRBV19 to TRBJ2-1; 12 nucleotides agree with TRBD2. The V and J ends lost 3 bases and 4 bases, in that order; junction bases with no gene match: 7. Germline V gene sequence: CDR1 LNHDA, CDR2 SQIVND (reference sequence). The CDR3 is 17 amino acids. CDR3 protein: CASSIPKTSGGYNEQFF. CDR3 in DNA: TGTGCCAGTAGTATTCCCAAGACTAGCGGGGGATACAATGAGCAGTTCTTC.

CDR3 sequence (DNA): TGCGCCAGCAGCCATGGGACTAGCGGGATGAGGTCCTACGAGCAGTACTTC. Encoded protein: CASSHGTSGMRSYEQYF. The chain uses TRBV5-1 and TRBJ2-7, with TRBD2 matching 13 bases. Germline V gene sequence: CDR1 SGHRS, CDR2 YFSETQ. Losses at the gene ends were 4 bases for V and 1 base for J; bases not matched to a gene: 8. The CDR3 consists of 17 residues.

This chain uses TRBV9 with TRBJ2-7; possible D gene TRBD1, 6 bases. Trimming took off 4 bases at V and 1 base at J, with 12 bases between the two ends. From germline, CDR1 is SGDLS and CDR2 YYNGEE. The CDR3 runs to 14 residues. The CDR3 sequence: CASSLGQISYEQYF. The CDR3 DNA reads as TGTGCCAGCAGCCTCGGACAGATATCCTACGAGCAGTACTTC. The complete variable domain, with remaining parts taken from reference TRBV9 and TRBJ2-7, reads DSGVTQTPKHLITATGQRVTLRCSPRSGDLSVYWYQQSLDQGLQFLIQYYNGEERAKGNILERFSAQQFPDLHSELNLSSLELGDSALYFCASSLGQISYEQYFGPGTRLTVT.

The chain carries TRBV19 and TRBJ1-2; 9 bases agree with TRBD1. From germline, CDR1 is LNHDA and CDR2 SQIVND (reference sequence). The CDR3 has 15 amino acids. After removal of 1 base from V and 7 bases from J, the junction contained 7 bases not matched to a gene. The CDR3 reads CASSIGAGQGIGYTF. The DNA for the CDR3 is TGTGCCAGTAGTATAGGTGCGGGACAGGGAATTGGCTACACCTTC.

This chain uses TRBV5-1 with TRBJ2-3; 8 nucleotides line up with TRBD2. This CDR3 comprises 15 residues. The germline gives CDR1 SGHRS, CDR2 YFSETQ. Germline trimming cut 4 bases from V and 1 base from J; bases unmatched to any gene: 5. The CDR3 bases are TGCGCCAGCAGCCAGACGGGGGGGCGCACAGATACGCAGTATTTT. Protein sequence: CASSQTGGRTDTQYF.

The chain recombines TRBV9 with TRBJ2-1; 11 bases map to TRBD2. J was trimmed by 4 bases and V by 2 bases; bases with no gene match: 2. This CDR3 has 15 residues. Looked up from germline, CDR1 is SGDLS and CDR2 is YYNGEE. The CDR3 here is CASSVTSGGYNEQFF. CDR3 in DNA: TGTGCCAGCAGCGTCACTAGCGGGGGTTACAATGAGCAGTTCTTC.

The V call is TRBV30, the J call TRBJ1-6; no definite D call. CDR3 length: 14 residues. The germline V gene has CDR1 GTSNPN and CDR2 SVGIG (reference sequence). Trimming took 6 bases from V and 7 from J, leaving 16 bases between them. The CDR3 is CACNNRDLNSPLHF. The CDR3 DNA follows: TGTGCCTGTAATAACAGAGATTTAAATTCACCCCTCCACTTT.

The chain couples TRBV19 to TRBJ1-2; weak D call: TRBD1 (6 bases). The V gene's germline CDR1 is LNHDA and CDR2 SQIVND (reference sequence). The CDR3 has 15 residues. V lost 7 bases and J lost 4, with 19 bases in between. The CDR3 DNA sequence: TGTGCCAGTACCCCGGGGGGCGGACCGGCCTATGGCTACACCTTC. Its translation: CASTPGGGPAYGYTF.

By share of the sample, this clone is medium-sized. This chain connects TRBV2 to TRBJ2-7; no clear D. CDR3 length: 11 residues. V gave up 6 bases and J gave up 5 bases, with 8 bases separating them. The germline V gene has CDR1 SNHLY and CDR2 FYNNEI. CDR3 bases: TGTGCCAGCAGAGCCCGTGACGAGCAGTACTTC. It translates to CASRARDEQYF.

The count of this clone is one. The V call is TRBV7-2, the J call TRBJ2-7; weak D call: TRBD2 (5 bases). The V end lost 4 bases, the J end lost 5 bases, and 9 bases lay between the germline ends. There are 12 residues in the CDR3. The V gene's germline CDR1 is SGHTA and CDR2 FQGNSA. For the CDR3, the DNA is TGTGCCAGCAGCTCCCGGACTGACGAGCAGTACTTC. Residues: CASSSRTDEQYF.